Reported below is one TCR beta chain. No antigen is known for it. This sample is drawn from a study of Ad26.COV2.S vaccination and SARS-CoV-2 variants. Overall study: Sample donor was a member of the COV1001 Ad26.COV2.S trial arm. Into the muscle, Ad26.COV2.S was dosed once or twice, 56 days apart.

Overall study findings and caveats: Total T cell responses may have been underestimated by the TCR breadth and depth analyses.

Treatment denoted: around 19 received Ad26.COV2.S at low or high dose, single or two shots; roughly 5 received placebo; per-sample allocation not given. Sampling was performed 63 days after the first vaccine or placebo injection. Donor was an adult aged 18-55 years in Boston. The table came from immunoSEQ multiplex PCR; TCRdb's copy has only in-frame clones and leaves some out. The sample consists of 350,000 to 500,000 clones, roughly nine tenths of them appearing once. The receptor was isolated from a person between 18 and 60 years old who received the Ad26.COV2.S COVID-19 vaccine or a placebo. Source: peripheral blood, taken in a trial of Ad26.COV2.S vaccine versus placebo.

The CDR3 here is CASSQTTYEQYF. In DNA form, the CDR3 reads TGTGCCAGCAGCCAAACCACCTACGAGCAGTACTTC. This chain connects TRBV3-1 (or the pseudogene TRBV3-2) to TRBJ2-7; D not certain. The CDR3 is 12 residues long. Germline values: CDR1 LGHDT, CDR2 YNNKEL (reference sequence). Trimming took off 2 bases at V and 2 bases at J, with 4 bases between the two ends.